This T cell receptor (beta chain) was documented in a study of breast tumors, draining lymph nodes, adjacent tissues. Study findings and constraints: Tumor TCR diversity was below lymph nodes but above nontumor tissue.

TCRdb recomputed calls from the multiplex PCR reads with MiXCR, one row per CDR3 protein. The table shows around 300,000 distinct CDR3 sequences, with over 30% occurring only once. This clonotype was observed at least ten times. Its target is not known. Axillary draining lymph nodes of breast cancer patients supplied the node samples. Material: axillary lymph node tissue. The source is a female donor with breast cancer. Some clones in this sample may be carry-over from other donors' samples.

The chain's CDR3 is CASSRTQGYGYTF. CDR3 DNA sequence: TGCGCCAGCAGCCGGACACAGGGCTATGGCTACACCTTC. This chain connects TRBV5-1 to TRBJ1-2, with TRBD1 as a possible D gene (6 bases). Germline-derived CDR1 and CDR2 are SGHRS and YFSETQ. Trimming stripped 4 bases from V and 4 bases from J, with 11 bases between. This CDR3 spans 13 amino acids.